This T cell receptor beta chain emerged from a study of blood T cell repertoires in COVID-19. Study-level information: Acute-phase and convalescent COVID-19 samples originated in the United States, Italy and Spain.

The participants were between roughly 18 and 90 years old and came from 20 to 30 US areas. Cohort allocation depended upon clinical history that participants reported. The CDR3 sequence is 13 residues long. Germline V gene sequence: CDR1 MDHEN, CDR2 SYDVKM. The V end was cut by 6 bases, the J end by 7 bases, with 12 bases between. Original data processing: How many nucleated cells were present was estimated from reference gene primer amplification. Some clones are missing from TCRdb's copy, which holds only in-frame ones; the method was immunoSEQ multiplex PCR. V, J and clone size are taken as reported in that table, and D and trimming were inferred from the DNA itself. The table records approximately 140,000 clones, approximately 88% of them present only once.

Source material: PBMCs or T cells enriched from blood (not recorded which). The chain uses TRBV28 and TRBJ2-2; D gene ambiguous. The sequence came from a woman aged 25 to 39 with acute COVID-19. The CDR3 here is CASRIPPHGELFF. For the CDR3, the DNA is TGTGCCAGCAGAATCCCCCCCCACGGGGAGCTGTTTTTT.